This is a list of T cell receptor beta chains from one sample in a study of blood T cell repertoires in COVID-19. Assay: immunoSEQ multiplex PCR; the TCRdb copy retains only in-frame clones and omits some. The repertoire holds tens of thousands of clones, with 79% as singletons. The sequenced sample consisted of peripheral blood. The receptors derive from a woman of 80 years or more with acute or convalescent COVID-19. The CDR3 runs from the conserved cysteine through the conserved F or W. Each record gives: V gene, CDR3 protein.

>TRBV4-1
CASSQEEERGETQYF
>TRBV4-1
CASSQDRSAGGYGYTF
>TRBV30
CAWSVGQSYGYTF
>TRBV5-1
CASSLADRSNEKLFF
>TRBV10-3
CAIRRGLAGSYEQYF
>TRBV6-2/TRBV6-3
CASSWTSGSHEQYF
>TRBV5-6
CASSLPTSHSPLHF
>TRBV19
CASSMNGAAYEQYF
>TRBV7-3
CASSAGTGVYGYTF
>TRBV30
CACSGQGYEQYF
>TRBV5-4
CASSPGRGSGNTIYF
>TRBV5-6
CASSFARDSYSNQPQHF
>TRBV11-2
CASSLAPEWNQPQHF
>TRBV19
CASSYTITDTQYF
>TRBV27
CASSLSNGISGNTIYF
>TRBV27
CASGGLAGVGTGELFF
>TRBV11-3
CASSLDPKNIQYF
>TRBV7-3
CASSLTSSGSWDTQYF
>TRBV3-1/TRBV3-2
CASRQTGDYYGYTF
>TRBV18
CATHGEKLFF
>TRBV21-1
CASSPPINRGLAIPLNQPQHF
>TRBV2
CASRQQGAETQYF
>TRBV14
CASSQARGGTQYF
>TRBV3-1/TRBV3-2
CASSWTGNTEAFF
>TRBV7-2
CASSPYTDTQYF
>TRBV6-5
CASSVTGGNGELFF
>TRBV18
CASSLDRAGSPLHF
>TRBV5-1
CASSPSLSGSPETQYF
>TRBV10-2
CASSEGGNYGYTF
>TRBV11-2
CASSPRVTGAYEQYF
>TRBV7-9
CASSRVYWGELEPQHF
>TRBV7-9
CASSSSHGQGGETQYF
>TRBV7-3
CASSLRTSGATGELFF
>TRBV7-3
CASSKDTAYEQYF
>TRBV10-3
CAISAGHSYEQYF
>TRBV30
CAWRVNEGILLRYTF
>TRBV5-1
CASSLVGSTAKETQYF
>TRBV6-6
CASSPTSGNTEAFF
>TRBV6-1
CASSDGTGAWETQYF